This T cell receptor beta chain was sequenced in a study of blood T cells in healthy people across ages. The CDR3 covers 13 residues. Germline lookup yields CDR1 MNHEY and CDR2 SMNVEV (reference sequence). Losses at the gene ends were 7 bases for V and 4 bases for J; bases not matched to a gene: 5. With each sample, at least 5 micrograms of total RNA were extracted. Then a second PCR, running roughly 7 to 11 cycles, was carried out with a sample-barcoded 5' primer and a J-beta primer mix. TCRdb passed the 5' RACE reads through MiXCR, listing each CDR3 protein once. The sample has nearly 800,000 distinct CDR3 sequences; 20% to 25% are singletons. This clonotype came up a few times. Its antigen is unidentified. Study results and limitations: Compared with aged donors, long-lived donors showed fewer expanded clones, suggesting selection. Significant beta diversity loss was already apparent by age approximately 38, declining roughly linearly.

The same sample was also used in a study of T cells of mothers and their children. That report notes: Thymic selection shapes TCR recombination output similarly in related and unrelated pairs.

Sequences were obtained from blood. The V gene is TRBV27, the J gene TRBJ2-7; 9 nucleotides align to TRBD1. The clonotype comes from a boy younger than 18 in good health. The CDR3 region has the DNA TGTGCCAGCACGGGACAGGGAGAGTACGAGCAGTACTTC. It specifies CASTGQGEYEQYF.